The 27 T cell receptor beta chains in this list originate from one sample, sequenced in a study of blood T cell repertoires in COVID-19. This table comes from immunoSEQ multiplex PCR, and its TCRdb copy is limited to in-frame clones, with some not included. The table has 150,000 to 200,000 clones, 82% seen once. The sample consisted of PBMCs or T cells enriched from blood (not recorded which). The receptors come from a man between 60 and 75 years old who had recovered from COVID-19.

The chain couples TRBV7-2 to TRBJ2-7; 9 nucleotides line up with TRBD1. Germline CDR1 is SGHTA and CDR2 is FQGNSA. The CDR3 totals 14 residues. The J segment lost 5 bases and the V segment lost 2 bases, leaving 4 bases of the junction unmatched. DNA of the CDR3: TGTGCCAGCAGCTTATCCGGGACAGGGAACGAGCAGTACTTC. Its translation is CASSLSGTGNEQYF.

The rearrangement joins TRBV7-8 to TRBJ1-2, with D maybe TRBD1 (6 bases). The V gene's germline CDR1 is SGHVS and CDR2 FQNEAQ. Trimming shortened V by 5 bases and J by 9 bases, and 13 bases separated the two germline ends. The length of the CDR3 is 12 residues. The CDR3 protein is CASSPPQGSYTF. Here the CDR3 DNA reads TGTGCCAGCAGCCCCCCACAGGGAAGCTACACCTTC.

The genes are TRBV5-6 and TRBJ2-7, with 11 bases lining up with TRBD2. The V and J ends lost 3 bases and 4 bases, in that order; junction bases with no gene match: 15. Germline V gives CDR1 SGHDT, CDR2 YYEEEE. The CDR3 length is 18 residues. The chain's CDR3 is CASSSGTSGPLFTYEQYF. In nucleotides, the CDR3 is TGTGCCAGCAGCTCCGGGACTAGCGGACCTTTATTTACGTACGAGCAGTACTTC.

The V gene is TRBV5-1, the J gene TRBJ2-5; the match to TRBD2 covers 11 bases. The trim removed 0 bases at V and 4 bases at J, leaving 2 bases unmatched. The length of the CDR3 is 15 residues. Germline CDR1 SGHRS, CDR2 YFSETQ. CDR3 nucleotides: TGCGCCAGCAGCTTGGGTGGGACTAGCGGAGAGACCCAGTACTTC. The encoded protein is CASSLGGTSGETQYF. Looking up the rest from reference TRBV5-1 and TRBJ2-5 gives the full variable domain: KAGVTQTPRYLIKTRGQQVTLSCSPISGHRSVSWYQQTPGQGLQFLFEYFSETQRNKGNFPGRFSGRQFSNSRSEMNVSTLELGDSALYLCASSLGGTSGETQYFGPGTRLLVL.

This clone came up once. This rearrangement joins TRBV6-5 to TRBJ2-7, with a tentative D call TRBD1 (7 bases). Germline V gene data show CDR1 as MNHEY and CDR2 as SVGAGI. The ends were cut back, 7 bases at V and 4 bases at J, with 17 bases in the middle. The CDR3 sequence is 14 residues long. The CDR3 loop is CASIPGGRGYEQYF. CDR3 bases: TGTGCCAGCATCCCAGGGGGGCGCGGGTACGAGCAGTACTTC.

The chain has TRBV6-5 and TRBJ2-5; D remains unclear. The CDR3 has 11 residues. Germline CDR1 and CDR2: MNHEY and SVGAGI. V shed 10 bases and J shed 7 bases, with 13 bases lying between them. The CDR3 sequence: CATQSEGTQYF. The CDR3 bases are TGTGCCACCCAAAGCGAAGGGACCCAGTACTTC.

This chain links TRBV7-3 with TRBJ1-2; 7 nucleotides line up with TRBD1. The CDR3 is made up of 13 amino acids. Germline values: CDR1 SGHTA, CDR2 FQGTGA. Trimming removed 3 bases from V and 7 bases from J; junction bases left unmatched: 5. The CDR3 sequence is CASSFTGEAGYTF. The CDR3 region has the DNA TGTGCCAGCAGCTTTACAGGGGAAGCTGGCTACACCTTC.

This rearrangement joins TRBV5-8 to TRBJ2-5; TRBD2 might be the D (6 bases). Trimming cost V 0 bases and J 5 bases, with 11 bases left between them. Germline V gene lookup returns CDR1 SGHTS and CDR2 YDEGEE. The CDR3 runs 14 residues. CDR3 coding DNA: TGTGCCAGCAGCTTGGGACTAGTGGTGGAGACCCAGTACTTC. It yields the protein CASSLGLVVETQYF. Combining the CDR3 with reference TRBV5-8 and TRBJ2-5 gives the whole variable domain EAGVTQSPTHLIKTRGQQATLRCSPISGHTSVYWYQQALGLGLQFLLWYDEGEERNRGNFPPRFSGRQFPNYSSELNVNALELEDSALYLCASSLGLVVETQYFGPGTRLLVL.

The rearrangement links TRBV6-5 to TRBJ2-7, with D tentatively TRBD1 (6 bases). The germline V gene encodes CDR1 MNHEY and CDR2 SVGAGI. The CDR3 covers 14 residues. The V end was cut by 4 bases, the J end by 11 bases, with 21 bases between. The CDR3 region is CASSSIPGQPGEYF. The CDR3 coding sequence is TGTGCCAGCAGTTCAATACCGGGACAACCTGGGGAGTACTTC.

The rearrangement uses TRBV7-3 and TRBJ1-5; TRBD1 matches 8 bases. V lost 3 bases, J lost 2 bases, and 3 bases stayed unmatched. The V gene's germline CDR1 is SGHTA and CDR2 FQGTGA. The CDR3 is 15 amino acids. The CDR3 loop reads CASSFGQGGNQPQHF. CDR3 nucleotide sequence: TGTGCCAGCAGCTTCGGACAGGGCGGCAATCAGCCCCAGCATTTT.

The chain recombines TRBV29-1 with TRBJ1-5; no clear D gene. The CDR3 has 13 residues. Trimming took off 1 base at V and 4 bases at J, with 8 bases between the two ends. CDR1 and CDR2 from the germline V gene are SQVTM and ANQGSEA. This CDR3 is CSVEVTPNQPQHF. Written as DNA, the CDR3 is TGCAGCGTTGAAGTGACACCAAATCAGCCCCAGCATTTT. Together with reference TRBV29-1 and TRBJ1-5, the CDR3 gives the full variable domain: SAVISQKPSRDICQRGTSLTIQCQVDSQVTMMFWYRQQPGQSLTLIATANQGSEATYESGFVIDKFPISRPNLTFSTLTVSNMSPEDSSIYLCSVEVTPNQPQHFGDGTRLSIL.

This sequence joins TRBV12-3 or TRBV12-4 and TRBJ2-2; a weak D match, TRBD1 (5 bases). This CDR3 has 13 residues. With 3 bases removed from V and 7 bases from J, the gap between germline ends came to 9 bases. The CDR3 DNA sequence: TGTGCCAGCAGTTTTTCCAGGGTCGGGGAGCTGTTTTTT. Amino acids: CASSFSRVGELFF.

V and J are TRBV15 and TRBJ1-5; 10 bases map to TRBD1. Germline V gives CDR1 LNHNV, CDR2 YYDKDF (reference sequence). V trimming: 0 bases; J trimming: 0 bases; junction bases outside the gene matches: 2. The CDR3 length is 17 residues. CDR3 DNA sequence: TGTGCCACCAGCAGAGATGGGGACAGGGGTAGCAATCAGCCCCAGCATTTT. Translation: CATSRDGDRGSNQPQHF. The full variable domain, rest sourced from reference TRBV15 and TRBJ1-5, is DAMVIQNPRYQVTQFGKPVTLSCSQTLNHNVMYWYQQKSSQAPKLLFHYYDKDFNNEADTPDNFQSRRPNTSFCFLDIRSPGLGDTAMYLCATSRDGDRGSNQPQHFGDGTRLSIL.

The chain joins TRBV27 to TRBJ1-5; tentative D call: TRBD1 (5 bases). Germline CDR1 MNHEY, CDR2 SMNVEV (reference sequence). The V gene lost 3 bases and the J gene lost 0 bases, with 12 bases spanning the gap. The CDR3 consists of 16 residues. This CDR3 reads CASSFQGYNSNQPQHF. In DNA, the CDR3 is TGTGCCAGCAGTTTCCAGGGCTACAATAGCAATCAGCCCCAGCATTTT.

This clone was seen a handful of times. The same CDR3 also results from other DNA sequences found in this sample. The rearrangement joins TRBV4-1 to TRBJ1-3; a weak D match, TRBD1 (5 bases). Trimming removed 0 bases at V and 2 bases at J, with 8 bases between. CDR3 size: 15 residues. The germline V gene has CDR1 MGHRA and CDR2 YSYEKL. Written as DNA, the CDR3 is TGCGCCAGCAGCCAAGATCGGGGGACTGGAAACACCATATATTTT. It yields the protein CASSQDRGTGNTIYF.

J is TRBJ2-3 and V is TRBV21-1; the D call of TRBD2 is as the table states it, not checked on the DNA. TRBV21-1 is classified as a pseudogene. The CDR3 runs 16 residues. CDR3 sequence reads: CASSKVSSGDTDTQYF. The CDR3 DNA reads as TGTGCCAGCAGCAAAGTGAGTAGCGGCGACACAGATACGCAGTATTTT.

J is TRBJ2-7 and V is TRBV15; 9 nucleotides align to TRBD2. Trimming at V came to 0 bases and at J to 4 bases, leaving 4 bases not matched to a gene. The germline CDR1 and CDR2 sequences are LNHNV and YYDKDF (reference sequence). CDR3 length equals 15 residues. The CDR3 loop is CATSRDPSGMYEQYF. CDR3 in DNA: TGTGCCACCAGCAGAGATCCTAGCGGGATGTACGAGCAGTACTTC.

The chain has TRBV27 and TRBJ2-5, with 8 positions matching TRBD2. There are 15 residues in the CDR3. Germline V gene sequence: CDR1 MNHEY, CDR2 SMNVEV (reference sequence). The V segment lost 7 bases and the J segment 3 bases; nucleotides outside the gene matches: 10. The CDR3 region has the DNA TGTGCCAGCACTGCCAGCGGGAGTTATAAAGAGACCCAGTACTTC. This codes for CASTASGSYKETQYF.

Turning to this clone: Other DNA sequences in the same sample also yield this CDR3. This sequence joins TRBV5-1 and TRBJ2-1; 14 positions match TRBD2. The CDR3 totals 16 residues. Germline CDR1 and CDR2: SGHRS and YFSETQ. The ends lost 0 bases at V and 7 bases at J; junction bases unmatched: 3. DNA for the CDR3: TGCGCCAGCAGCTTGGGACTAGCGGGAGGGCCAAATGAGCAGTTCTTC. The encoded protein is CASSLGLAGGPNEQFF.

The chain employs TRBV7-2 and TRBJ2-5; 8 bases are shared with TRBD1. The germline V gene encodes CDR1 SGHTA and CDR2 FQGNSA. CDR3 length: 13 residues. J lost 7 bases, V lost 4 bases, and 5 bases had no gene match. This CDR3 reads CASSSGGAGTQYF. In DNA form, the CDR3 reads TGTGCCAGCAGCTCAGGGGGCGCGGGGACCCAGTACTTC.

The chain links TRBV15 to TRBJ2-2; 7 bases are shared with TRBD2. The germline CDR1 and CDR2 sequences are LNHNV and YYDKDF (reference sequence). J lost 0 bases, V lost 8 bases, and 6 bases had no gene match. The CDR3 sequence is 15 residues long. The CDR3 DNA follows: TGTGCCACCTCAATCCGGGGGGCGAACACCGGGGAGCTGTTTTTT. Protein: CATSIRGANTGELFF.

V and J are TRBV12-3 or TRBV12-4 and TRBJ2-1; D call uncertain. V was pared by 5 bases and J by 9 bases, with 14 bases between. This CDR3 has 13 amino acids. CDR3 in DNA: TGTGCCAGCAGTCTCCTAACCCCGAGTGAGCAGTTCTTC. The encoded protein is CASSLLTPSEQFF.

V is TRBV3-1 (or the pseudogene TRBV3-2) and J is TRBJ2-7; 8 bases match TRBD2. Unmatched junction bases numbered 10, after V lost 4 bases and J lost 2 bases. The CDR3 extends over 16 amino acids. The germline V gene encodes CDR1 LGHDT and CDR2 YNNKEL (reference sequence). In DNA form, the CDR3 reads TGTGCCAGCAGCCTCCTAGGTAGCGGGACCCCCTACGAGCAGTACTTC. Translation gives CASSLLGSGTPYEQYF.

This sequence joins TRBV5-1 and TRBJ1-6, with D possibly matching TRBD1 (6 bases). Germline V gene sequence: CDR1 SGHRS, CDR2 YFSETQ. Trimming left V 5 bases short and J 6 bases short, with 24 bases between. The length of the CDR3 is 18 residues. The CDR3 reads CASSIGVAGDPRNSPLHF. In DNA, the CDR3 is TGCGCCAGCAGTATCGGGGTGGCAGGGGATCCGCGTAATTCACCCCTCCACTTT.

V gene TRBV11-2 combines with J gene TRBJ1-6; TRBD1 matches at 9 bases. The CDR3 is 14 residues long. The V and J ends lost 6 bases and 5 bases, in that order; junction bases with no gene match: 2. Germline CDR1 SGHAT, CDR2 FQNNGV. This chain's CDR3 is CASSRTGDNSPLHF. DNA of the CDR3: TGTGCCAGCAGTAGGACAGGGGATAATTCACCCCTCCACTTT.

The V gene is TRBV7-9, the J gene TRBJ2-7; D ambiguous. V lost 0 bases to trimming and J lost 3 bases, with 6 bases between them. Germline loops: CDR1 SEHNR, CDR2 FQNEAQ (reference sequence). The CDR3 length is 13 residues. The CDR3 loop reads CASSLAYNYEQYF. The CDR3, as DNA: TGTGCCAGCAGCTTAGCGTACAACTACGAGCAGTACTTC.

This rearrangement joins TRBV19 to TRBJ2-6; maybe TRBD1 (6 bases). This CDR3 comprises 16 residues. Germline V lookup: CDR1 LNHDA, CDR2 SQIVND (reference sequence). V was shortened by 2 bases and J by 4 bases, with 12 bases between the two germline ends. The CDR3: CASSIFRGTGANVLTF. The CDR3 DNA reads as TGTGCCAGTAGTATATTCAGGGGAACCGGGGCCAACGTCCTGACTTTC.